This T cell receptor (beta chain) was sequenced during a study of T cells after yellow fever vaccination. As for the study in general: SMART-Seq v4 Ultra Low Input handled preparation of low-cell-number fractions.

Each CDR3 protein is one row after TCRdb ran MiXCR on the 5' RACE reads. This sample yields approximately 610,000 distinct CDR3 sequences, of which 17% are seen a single time; 15% to 20% belongs to the top ten. V gave up 10 bases and J gave up 3 bases, with 22 bases separating them. The CDR3 consists of 16 residues. CDR1 is ENHRY and CDR2 is SYGVKD in the germline V gene. This sequence was found in a man younger than 35 who received the YFV17D yellow fever vaccine. Sequenced material: PBMCs, taken 5 to 6 days after the first yellow fever vaccination. The V gene is TRBV10-3, the J gene TRBJ1-5; maybe TRBD1 (5 bases). CDR3 region: CATKPSTEGYNQPQHF. In nucleotides, the CDR3 is TGTGCCACTAAGCCCTCGACAGAAGGATACAATCAGCCCCAGCATTTT.